This T cell receptor beta chain was sequenced during a study of blood T cell repertoires in COVID-19. The germline V gene has CDR1 LGHDT and CDR2 YNNKEL (reference sequence). Trimming removed 2 bases from V and 6 bases from J; junction bases left unmatched: 3. The CDR3 is made up of 16 amino acids. In the authors' workflow: Reference gene primer amplification gave estimated nucleated cell counts. Profiling relied on immunoSEQ multiplex PCR, and the TCRdb table lists in-frame clones only, not all of them. The V and J calls and clone size are taken from that table; D and trimming were inferred from the DNA. The data hold 180,000 or so clones, with approximately 85% observed a single time.

The sequenced sample consisted of peripheral blood. This sequence originates from a human donor with active or convalescent COVID-19. The donor label of this sample is uncertain. This sequence joins TRBV3-1 (or the pseudogene TRBV3-2) and TRBJ2-2; 13 nucleotides agree with TRBD2. CDR3 amino acids: CASSQRTSGGAGELFF. CDR3 DNA sequence: TGTGCCAGCAGCCAAAGGACTAGCGGGGGAGCCGGGGAGCTGTTTTTT.